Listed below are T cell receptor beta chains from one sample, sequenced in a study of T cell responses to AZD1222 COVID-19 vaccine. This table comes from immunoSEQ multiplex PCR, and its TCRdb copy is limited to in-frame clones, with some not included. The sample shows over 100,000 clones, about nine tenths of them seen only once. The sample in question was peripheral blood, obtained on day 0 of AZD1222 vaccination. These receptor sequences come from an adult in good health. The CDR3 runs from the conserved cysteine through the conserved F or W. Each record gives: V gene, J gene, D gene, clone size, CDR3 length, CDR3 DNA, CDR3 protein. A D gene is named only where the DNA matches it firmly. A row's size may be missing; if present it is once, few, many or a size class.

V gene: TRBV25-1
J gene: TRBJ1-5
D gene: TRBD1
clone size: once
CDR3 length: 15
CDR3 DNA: TGTGCCAGCAGTGAGGCAGGGGGATATCATCAGCCCCAGCATTTT
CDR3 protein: CASSEAGGYHQPQHF

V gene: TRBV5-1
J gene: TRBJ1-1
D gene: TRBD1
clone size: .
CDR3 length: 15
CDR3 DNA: TGCGCCAGCAGCATGACAGGGGATTTGTACACTGAAGCTTTCTTT
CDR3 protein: CASSMTGDLYTEAFF

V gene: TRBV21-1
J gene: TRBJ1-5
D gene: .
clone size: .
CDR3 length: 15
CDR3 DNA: TGTGCCAGCAGAACCGGTCATCGCCTATCGGAAGCCCAGCATTTT
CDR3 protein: CASRTGHRLSEAQHF

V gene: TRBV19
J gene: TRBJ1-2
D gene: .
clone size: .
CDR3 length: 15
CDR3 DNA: TGTGCCAGTAGTATAGTCCCAGTACTGAACTATGGCTACACCTTC
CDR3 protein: CASSIVPVLNYGYTF

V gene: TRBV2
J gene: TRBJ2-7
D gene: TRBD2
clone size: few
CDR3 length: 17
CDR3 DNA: TGTGCCAGCAGTGATATAGCGGGGTACCCATCCTCCTACGAGCAGTACTTC
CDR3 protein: CASSDIAGYPSSYEQYF

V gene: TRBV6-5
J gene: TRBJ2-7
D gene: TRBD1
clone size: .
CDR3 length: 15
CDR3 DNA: TGTGCCAGCAGTTACTACGGGACAGGGGTTGGCGAGCAGTACTTC
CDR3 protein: CASSYYGTGVGEQYF

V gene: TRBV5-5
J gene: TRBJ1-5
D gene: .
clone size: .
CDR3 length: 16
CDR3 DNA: TGTGCCAGCAGCTCCTACAGCCTCGGGGGCAATCAGCCCCAGCATTTT
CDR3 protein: CASSSYSLGGNQPQHF

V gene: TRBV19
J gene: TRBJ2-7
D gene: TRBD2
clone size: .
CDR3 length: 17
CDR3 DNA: TGTGCCAGTAGTATCTCTCAAGCGGGGGGGACCCCCTACGAGCAGTACTTC
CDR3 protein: CASSISQAGGTPYEQYF

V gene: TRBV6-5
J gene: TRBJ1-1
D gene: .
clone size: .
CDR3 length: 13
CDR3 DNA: TGTGCCAGCAGACCTCAGCGGAACACTGAAGCTTTCTTT
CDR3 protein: CASRPQRNTEAFF

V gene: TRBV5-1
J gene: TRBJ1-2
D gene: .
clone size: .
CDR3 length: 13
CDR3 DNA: TGCGCCAGCAGCTTGGGGGACCTCTATGGCTACACCTTC
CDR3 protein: CASSLGDLYGYTF

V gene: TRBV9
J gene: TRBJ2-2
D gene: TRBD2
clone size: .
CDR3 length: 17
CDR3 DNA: TGTGCCAGCAGCCCTATTATAGCGGGGGTGAACACCGGGGAGCTGTTTTTT
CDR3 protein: CASSPIIAGVNTGELFF

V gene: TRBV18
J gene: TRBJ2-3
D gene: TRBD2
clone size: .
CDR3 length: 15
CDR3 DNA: TGTGCCACCCTCAGCCGGGACTACAACACAGATACGCAGTATTTT
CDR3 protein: CATLSRDYNTDTQYF

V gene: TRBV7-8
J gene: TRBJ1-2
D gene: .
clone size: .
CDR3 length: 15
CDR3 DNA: TGTGCCAGCAGCTGGGATGTAATTGATAACTATGGCTACACCTTC
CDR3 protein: CASSWDVIDNYGYTF

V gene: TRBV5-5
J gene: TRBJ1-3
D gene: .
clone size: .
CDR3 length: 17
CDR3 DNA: TGTGCCAGCAGCTTGGTCCCCCTGGAGGGGCTTGGAAACACCATATATTTT
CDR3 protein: CASSLVPLEGLGNTIYF

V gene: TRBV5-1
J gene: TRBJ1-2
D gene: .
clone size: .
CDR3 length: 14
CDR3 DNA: TGCGCCAGCAGCTTGGGACAGGTTAACTATGGCTACACCTTC
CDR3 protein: CASSLGQVNYGYTF

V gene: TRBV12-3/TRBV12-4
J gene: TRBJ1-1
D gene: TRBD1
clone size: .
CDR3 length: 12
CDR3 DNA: TGTGCCAGCAGTTGGGACAGGGGGCTCGCTTTCTTT
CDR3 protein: CASSWDRGLAFF

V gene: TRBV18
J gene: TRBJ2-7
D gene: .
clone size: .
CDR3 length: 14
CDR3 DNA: TGTGCCAGCTCCCCCACCGGATTTTCCTACGAGCAGTACTTC
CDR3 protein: CASSPTGFSYEQYF